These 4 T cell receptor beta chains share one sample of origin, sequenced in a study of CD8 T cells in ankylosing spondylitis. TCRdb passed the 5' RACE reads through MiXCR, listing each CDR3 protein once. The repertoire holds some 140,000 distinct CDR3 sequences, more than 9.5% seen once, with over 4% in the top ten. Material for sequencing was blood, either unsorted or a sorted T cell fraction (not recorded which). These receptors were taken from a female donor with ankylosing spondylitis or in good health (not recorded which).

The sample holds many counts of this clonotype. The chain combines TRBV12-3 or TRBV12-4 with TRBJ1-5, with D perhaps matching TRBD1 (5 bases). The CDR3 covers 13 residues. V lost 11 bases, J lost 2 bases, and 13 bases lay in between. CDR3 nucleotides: TGTGCCTCCCGGGGCAATGGCAATCAGCCCCAGCATTTT. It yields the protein CASRGNGNQPQHF.

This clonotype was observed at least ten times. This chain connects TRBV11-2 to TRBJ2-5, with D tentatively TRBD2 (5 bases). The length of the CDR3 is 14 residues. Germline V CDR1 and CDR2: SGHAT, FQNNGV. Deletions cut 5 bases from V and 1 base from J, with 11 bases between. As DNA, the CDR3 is TGTGCCAGCAGCCCGACGGGGAGCCAAGAGACCCAGTACTTC. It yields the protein CASSPTGSQETQYF. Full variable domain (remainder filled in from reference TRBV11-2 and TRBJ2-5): EAGVAQSPRYKIIEKRQSVAFWCNPISGHATLYWYQQILGQGPKLLIQFQNNGVVDDSQLPKDRFSAERLKGVDSTLKIQPAKLEDSAVYLCASSPTGSQETQYFGPGTRLLVL.

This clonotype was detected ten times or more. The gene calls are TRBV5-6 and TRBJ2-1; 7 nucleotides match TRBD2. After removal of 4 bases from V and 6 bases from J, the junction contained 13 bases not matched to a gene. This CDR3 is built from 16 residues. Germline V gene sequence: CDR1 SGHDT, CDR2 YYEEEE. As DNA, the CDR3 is TGTGCCAGCAGCGGGGAGGGGCTGGGCAAGCTCAATGAGCAGTTCTTC. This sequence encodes CASSGEGLGKLNEQFF.

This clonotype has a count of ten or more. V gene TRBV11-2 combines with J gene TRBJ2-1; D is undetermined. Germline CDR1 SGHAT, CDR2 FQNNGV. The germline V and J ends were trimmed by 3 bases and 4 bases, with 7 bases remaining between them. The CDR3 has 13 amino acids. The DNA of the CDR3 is TGTGCCAGCAGCTTTGTAGAATACAATGAGCAGTTCTTC. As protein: CASSFVEYNEQFF.